These 21 T cell receptor beta chains came from one sample sequenced in a study of blood T cell repertoires in COVID-19. The method was immunoSEQ multiplex PCR; TCRdb's version includes in-frame clones alone and lacks a portion of them. The sample has some 34,000 clones, 85% to 90% seen once; the top ten hold 7% to 7.5%. The sample comprised peripheral blood. The receptor source for this set is a human donor in a cohort sampled during active COVID-19.

V gene TRBV18 combines with J gene TRBJ1-1, with D hard to call. V shed 2 bases and J shed 10 bases, with 14 bases lying between them. Germline loops: CDR1 KGHSH, CDR2 LQKENI. The CDR3 runs to 13 residues. The CDR3 here is CASSPEPGMGAFF. The CDR3 DNA is TGTGCCAGCTCACCAGAGCCCGGGATGGGAGCTTTCTTT.

The CDR3 DNA reads TGTGCCAGCACACAGGTCACCTACGAGCAGTACTTC. The encoded protein is CASTQVTYEQYF. This chain connects TRBV2 to TRBJ2-7; D possibly corresponds to TRBD1 (5 bases). The ends were cut back, 7 bases at V and 2 bases at J, with 9 bases in the middle. Germline V lookup: CDR1 SNHLY, CDR2 FYNNEI. The CDR3 has 12 amino acids.

J is TRBJ1-4 and V is TRBV5-1; a weak D match, TRBD1 (5 bases). The CDR3 extends over 16 amino acids. CDR1 and CDR2 (germline): SGHRS, YFSETQ. The V gene lost 4 bases and the J gene lost 0 bases, with 13 bases spanning the gap. The CDR3 region is CASSLITGATNEKLFF. In DNA, the CDR3 is TGCGCCAGCAGCCTAATAACAGGAGCAACTAATGAAAAACTGTTTTTT.

The table lists this clone with a few counts. The chain has TRBV25-1 and TRBJ2-7; D is perhaps TRBD1 (6 bases). The germline V gene encodes CDR1 MGHDK and CDR2 SYGVNS. Between the trimmed V and J ends, which lost 6 bases and 7 bases, there was a span of 16 bases. This CDR3 spans 13 amino acids. The CDR3 sequence: CASSITGSGEQYF. As DNA, the CDR3 is TGTGCCAGCAGCATAACAGGGTCGGGAGAGCAGTACTTC.

The V call is TRBV7-2, the J call TRBJ2-7, with TRBD2 as a possible D gene (6 bases). Per the germline V gene, CDR1 is SGHTA and CDR2 is FQGNSA. V shed 1 base and J shed 2 bases, with 12 bases lying between them. This CDR3 has 15 amino acids. CDR3 coding DNA: TGTGCCAGCAGCTTAGAAGCTAGCGTGCCCTACGAGCAGTACTTC. Protein: CASSLEASVPYEQYF.

The chain has TRBV5-1 and TRBJ2-2; 7 nucleotides align to TRBD2. Germline V gene sequence: CDR1 SGHRS, CDR2 YFSETQ. The CDR3 has 15 residues. The ends lost 2 bases at V and 1 base at J; junction bases unmatched: 2. This CDR3 is CASSFGTMNTGELFF. The CDR3 coding sequence is TGCGCCAGCAGCTTCGGGACTATGAACACCGGGGAGCTGTTTTTT.

The chain joins TRBV9 to TRBJ2-2, with a tentative D call TRBD2 (5 bases). The CDR3 is 12 amino acids. The germline V gene has CDR1 SGDLS and CDR2 YYNGEE. The CDR3 loop reads CASHGRRGELFF. The CDR3 coding sequence is TGTGCTTCCCATGGGAGAAGAGGGGAGCTGTTTTTT. The whole variable domain, remainder taken from reference TRBV9 and TRBJ2-2, is DSGVTQTPKHLITATGQRVTLRCSPRSGDLSVYWYQQSLDQGLQFLIQYYNGEERAKGNILERFSAQQFPDLHSELNLSSLELGDSALYFCASHGRRGELFFGEGSRLTVL.

This sequence joins TRBV20-1 and TRBJ2-1; the match to TRBD2 covers 8 bases. The trim removed 3 bases at V and 3 bases at J, leaving 4 bases unmatched. The germline CDR1 and CDR2 sequences are DFQATT and SNEGSKA (reference sequence). This CDR3 region has 14 residues. CDR3 sequence reads: CSASTSGLYNEQFF. CDR3 in DNA: TGCAGTGCTAGTACTAGCGGACTCTACAATGAGCAGTTCTTC.

The V call is TRBV27, the J call TRBJ2-7; possibly TRBD1 for D (5 bases). Trimming removed 5 bases at V and 6 bases at J, with 26 bases between. Germline CDR1 is MNHEY and CDR2 is SMNVEV (reference sequence). CDR3 length equals 17 residues. The CDR3 DNA reads as TGTGCCAGCAGTGACCTCACAATGTCAGGGTTGCCTAGCGAGCAGTACTTC. Its translation is CASSDLTMSGLPSEQYF.

The genes are TRBV5-1 and TRBJ2-1, with D possibly matching TRBD2 (6 bases). Germline lookup yields CDR1 SGHRS and CDR2 YFSETQ. The CDR3 loop spans 15 amino acids. The V end was cut by 4 bases, the J end by 4 bases, with 15 bases between. The CDR3 is CASSQTSLGYNEQFF. The CDR3 nucleotides are TGCGCCAGCAGCCAGACTAGTTTGGGGTACAATGAGCAGTTCTTC. The complete variable domain, with remaining parts taken from reference TRBV5-1 and TRBJ2-1, reads KAGVTQTPRYLIKTRGQQVTLSCSPISGHRSVSWYQQTPGQGLQFLFEYFSETQRNKGNFPGRFSGRQFSNSRSEMNVSTLELGDSALYLCASSQTSLGYNEQFFGPGTRLTVL.

This chain joins TRBV6-2 or TRBV6-3 and TRBJ2-1; no clear D gene. The germline CDR1 and CDR2 sequences are MNHEY and SVGEGT. The V and J ends lost 0 bases and 12 bases respectively, with 9 bases between them. The CDR3 is 12 residues long. The CDR3 loop reads CASSYSRIPQFF. The CDR3 DNA reads TGTGCCAGCAGTTACTCGAGGATCCCGCAGTTCTTC.

This sequence joins TRBV19 and TRBJ1-5; TRBD1 aligns across 7 bases. Trimming removed 4 bases from V and 5 bases from J; junction bases left unmatched: 14. The length of the CDR3 is 17 residues. The germline V gene encodes CDR1 LNHDA and CDR2 SQIVND (reference sequence). Written as DNA, the CDR3 is TGTGCCAGTAGTACACGAGAGGGGGCCTGGGGGCATCAGCCCCAGCATTTT. This translates into CASSTREGAWGHQPQHF. Filled out from reference TRBV19 and TRBJ1-5, the complete variable domain reads DGGITQSPKYLFRKEGQNVTLSCEQNLNHDAMYWYRQDPGQGLRLIYYSQIVNDFQKGDIAEGYSVSREKKESFPLTVTSAQKNPTAFYLCASSTREGAWGHQPQHFGDGTRLSIL.

CDR3 nucleotide sequence: TGCGCCAGCAGCTTGGTTGAGTTGAACACTGAAGCTTTCTTT. The encoded protein is CASSLVELNTEAFF. This rearrangement joins TRBV5-1 to TRBJ1-1; D call uncertain. CDR1 SGHRS and CDR2 YFSETQ come from the germline V gene. CDR3 size: 14 residues. V was cut by 0 bases and J by 0 bases, with 6 bases left in between.

This sequence joins TRBV27 and TRBJ2-2; 8 nucleotides agree with TRBD1. The CDR3 covers 14 residues. The V and J ends lost 9 bases and 7 bases, in that order; junction bases with no gene match: 10. From germline, CDR1 is MNHEY and CDR2 SMNVEV (reference sequence). CDR3 sequence reads: CASQPGGRGGELFF. In DNA, the CDR3 is TGTGCCAGTCAACCAGGGGGCCGCGGCGGGGAGCTGTTTTTT.

The chain links TRBV30 to TRBJ2-7; 8 nucleotides agree with TRBD1. Germline loops: CDR1 GTSNPN, CDR2 SVGIG (reference sequence). This CDR3 has 14 residues. Losses at the gene ends were 5 bases for V and 1 base for J; bases not matched to a gene: 7. CDR3 coding DNA: TGTGCCTGGGCCGGACAGGGATTATCCTACGAGCAGTACTTC. Its protein is CAWAGQGLSYEQYF.

This clone was observed once. The CDR3 bases are TGTGCCTGCCAGTGGAAGCGGGCGAGGACCTACAATGAGCAGTTCTTC. It codes for CACQWKRARTYNEQFF. This chain connects TRBV30 to TRBJ2-1; perhaps TRBD2 as D (6 bases). Germline V gives CDR1 GTSNPN, CDR2 SVGIG (reference sequence). V lost 6 bases to trimming and J lost 2 bases, with 20 bases between them. This CDR3 spans 16 amino acids.

The chain carries TRBV11-2 and TRBJ2-7; D remains unclear. Trimming stripped 0 bases from V and 2 bases from J, with 8 bases between. The CDR3 has 14 residues. CDR1 is SGHAT, CDR2 FQNNGV, per germline. The CDR3: CASSLDPSTYEQYF. CDR3 DNA sequence: TGTGCCAGCAGCTTAGATCCCAGTACCTACGAGCAGTACTTC.

The rearrangement links TRBV6-5 to TRBJ2-5, with D possibly TRBD1 on 6 matching bases. The CDR3 totals 13 residues. The V gene's germline CDR1 is MNHEY and CDR2 SVGAGI. Deletions cut 7 bases from V and 5 bases from J, with 14 bases between. CDR3 sequence reads: CASTAGVVETQYF. Written as DNA, the CDR3 is TGTGCCAGCACGGCAGGGGTGGTGGAGACCCAGTACTTC.

V gene TRBV28 combines with J gene TRBJ2-3; TRBD2 aligns across 12 bases. The CDR3 length is 16 residues. The V segment lost 3 bases and the J segment 4 bases; nucleotides outside the gene matches: 5. Germline V gene data show CDR1 as MDHEN and CDR2 as SYDVKM. CDR3 nucleotides: TGTGCCAGCAGTTTGGTAGGACTAGCGGGGCCAGATACGCAGTATTTT. Translated: CASSLVGLAGPDTQYF.

The J gene is TRBJ1-2, the V gene TRBV7-9, with D possibly matching TRBD1 (5 bases). The CDR3 runs 13 residues. Trimming took 3 bases from V and 3 from J, leaving 8 bases between them. The germline CDR1 and CDR2 sequences are SEHNR and FQNEAQ (reference sequence). The CDR3 region has the DNA TGTGCCAGCAGCTTGCAGACAGACTATGGCTACACCTTC. Amino acid sequence: CASSLQTDYGYTF. Combining the CDR3 with reference TRBV7-9 and TRBJ1-2 gives the whole variable domain DTGVSQNPRHKITKRGQNVTFRCDPISEHNRLYWYRQTLGQGPEFLTYFQNEAQLEKSRLLSDRFSAERPKGSFSTLEIQRTEQGDSAMYLCASSLQTDYGYTFGSGTRLTVV.

By its share, this clone is medium-sized (0.01 to 0.1%). The chain uses TRBV7-8 and TRBJ2-7; D is perhaps TRBD1 (6 bases). This CDR3 has 15 amino acids. Germline CDR1 reads SGHVS; CDR2 reads FQNEAQ. Trimming stripped 1 base from V and 3 bases from J, with 13 bases between. As DNA, the CDR3 is TGTGCCAGCAGCTTAGGAGGGACATCCCACTACGAGCAGTACTTC. Its translation: CASSLGGTSHYEQYF.